This T cell receptor (beta chain) was observed in a study of cytomegalovirus exposure and HLA in healthy donors. Whole-study results and caveats: Some TCR beta chains (more than 150 of them) were listed as cytomegalovirus-associated.

The method was immunoSEQ multiplex PCR; TCRdb's version includes in-frame clones alone and lacks a portion of them. Here the sample spans about 150,000 clones, approximately 88% being singletons. Germline V CDR1 and CDR2: MNHNS, SASEGT. The CDR3 spans 11 residues. Trimming left V 6 bases short and J 2 bases short, with 4 bases between. As to this clone: Its antigen is as yet unknown.

The TCR was taken from a woman aged 18-29 years in good health and CMV-seropositive. The rearrangement links TRBV6-1 to TRBJ2-5; the D is unclear. The material sequenced was PBMCs. CDR3 nucleotide sequence: TGTGCCAGCAGCCTACAAGAGACCCAGTACTTC. It codes for CASSLQETQYF.